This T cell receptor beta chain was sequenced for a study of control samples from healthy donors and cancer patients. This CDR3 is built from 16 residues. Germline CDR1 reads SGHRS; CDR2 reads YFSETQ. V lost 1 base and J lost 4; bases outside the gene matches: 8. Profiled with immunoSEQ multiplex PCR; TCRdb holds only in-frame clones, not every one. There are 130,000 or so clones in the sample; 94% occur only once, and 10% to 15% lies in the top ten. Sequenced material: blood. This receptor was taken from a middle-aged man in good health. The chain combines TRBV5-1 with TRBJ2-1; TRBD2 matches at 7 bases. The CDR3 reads CASSLFGGRDYNEQFF. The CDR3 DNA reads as TGCGCCAGCAGCTTGTTTGGTGGGAGGGATTACAATGAGCAGTTCTTC.